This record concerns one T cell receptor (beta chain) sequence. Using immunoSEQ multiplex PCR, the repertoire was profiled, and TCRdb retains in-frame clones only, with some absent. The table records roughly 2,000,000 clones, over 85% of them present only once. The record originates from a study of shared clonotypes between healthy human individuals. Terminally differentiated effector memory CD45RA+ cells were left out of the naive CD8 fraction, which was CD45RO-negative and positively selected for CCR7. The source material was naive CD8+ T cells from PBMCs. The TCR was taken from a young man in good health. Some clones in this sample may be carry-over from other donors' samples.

CDR3 coding DNA: TGCGCCAGCAGTCCAGGGGACAGGGGAATGGGTCGGGGGAACACTGAAGCTTTCTTT. Translation: CASSPGDRGMGRGNTEAFF. This chain uses TRBV4-1 with TRBJ1-1; TRBD1 matches at 10 bases. CDR1 and CDR2 from the germline V gene are MGHRA and YSYEKL. The CDR3 is made up of 19 amino acids. The ends lost 6 bases at V and 1 base at J; junction bases unmatched: 17.